This record covers a single TCR beta chain. Per the study methods: Estimation of nucleated cell counts was performed using reference gene primer amplification. The data were produced by immunoSEQ multiplex PCR, yet TCRdb's version contains in-frame clones alone and is incomplete. The DNA gave D and trimming, while V, J and clone size come from that table. Here the sample spans about 340,000 clones, approximately 87% being singletons. While infection was still active, Seattle patients were enrolled and then followed longitudinally. The data belong to a study of blood T cell repertoires in COVID-19. Study-wide background: Specimens from acute and convalescent COVID-19 originated in the United States, Italy and Spain.

The sequenced sample was peripheral blood. This TCR derives from a woman aged 50 to 65 with COVID-19, enrolled during active disease.

For the CDR3, the DNA is TGCGCCAGCCGGGGAGGGAAGTTCCCTGAGCAGTTCTTC. It yields the protein CASRGGKFPEQFF. This chain joins TRBV5-1 and TRBJ2-1, with 7 bases fitting TRBD2. Germline trimming cut 7 bases from V and 9 bases from J; bases unmatched to any gene: 10. The CDR3 spans 13 residues. Looked up from germline, CDR1 is SGHRS and CDR2 is YFSETQ.